This T cell receptor beta chain was captured by sequencing in a study of Ad26.COV2.S vaccination and SARS-CoV-2 variants. Regarding treatment: around 19 received Ad26.COV2.S at low or high dose, single or two shots; several received placebo; per-sample allocation not given. Repertoires come from day 63 after the first vaccine or placebo injection. Study-level points and caveats: In vaccinated individuals, spike-specific CD8+ and CD4+ T cell responses reportedly displayed substantial breadth.

Turning to this clone: The antigen is not known.

The germline CDR1 and CDR2 sequences are DFQATT and SNEGSKA (reference sequence). The CDR3 spans 12 residues. The V end was cut by 3 bases, the J end by 5 bases, with 10 bases between. Method: immunoSEQ multiplex PCR; TCRdb's copy keeps in-frame clones and lacks some. The table records around 250,000 clones, around 88% of them present only once. Here the sequenced sample was peripheral blood, taken in a trial of Ad26.COV2.S vaccine versus placebo. The rearrangement links TRBV20-1 to TRBJ1-1; a weak D match, TRBD1 (5 bases). This clonotype originated in a person between 18 and 59 years old who received the Ad26.COV2.S COVID-19 vaccine or a placebo. CDR3: CSASDSLTEAFF. CDR3 nucleotide sequence: TGCAGTGCTAGTGACAGTCTAACTGAAGCTTTCTTT.